This T cell receptor beta chain derives from a study of T-cell reconstitution after alpha-beta-depleted transplantation in children. V trimming: 4 bases; J trimming: 3 bases; junction bases outside the gene matches: 5. The CDR3 extends over 14 amino acids. About this clonotype itself: Its antigen is not known.

Study results and limitations: One year post-transplant, T-cell counts and diversity were largely derived from T cells produced anew.

The library targeted TCRbeta and was prepared with unique molecular identifiers. TCRdb itself ran the PCR reads through MiXCR, one entry per CDR3 protein. The profile shows 610,000 or so distinct CDR3 sequences, 25% to 30% of them singletons. The sequence was collected from a boy younger than two with Wiskott-Aldrich syndrome, due to receive a stem cell transplant. The chain uses TRBV12-3 or TRBV12-4 and TRBJ1-2; the match to TRBD1 covers 7 bases. The source was PBMCs, collected before TCRalphabeta/CD19-depleted stem cell transplant. CDR3 coding DNA: TGTGCCAGCAGTTCTTCCGGGACAGACTATGGCTACACCTTC. Its translation is CASSSSGTDYGYTF.